One and the same sample provided the 20 T cell receptor beta chains below, sequenced in a study of cytomegalovirus exposure and HLA in healthy donors (dated by TCRdb to between 2016 and 2019). To prepare the library, the immunoSEQ multiplex PCR assay was applied. The multiplex PCR relied on a mix of 60 forward primers for TCR Vbeta segments and 13 reverse primers for TCR Jbeta segments. TCRdb mirrors the immuneACCESS table, restricted to in-frame sequences. Some clones are absent from its copies; in checked studies, under half trace to an unresolved V gene, and the reason for the others is unknown. Counted in this sample were 150,000 to 200,000 clones; approximately 82% of them appeared once. Over 1.5% of the sample rests with the top ten. The source material was PBMCs. The receptors originated from a man aged 35 to 55 in good health and CMV-seropositive.

V gene TRBV15 combines with J gene TRBJ1-2, with 7 nucleotides matching TRBD1. Germline CDR1 and CDR2: LNHNV and YYDKDF (reference sequence). CDR3 size: 15 residues. V trimming: 8 bases; J trimming: 3 bases; junction bases outside the gene matches: 12. CDR3 region: CATQKPGGGDYGYTF. As DNA, the CDR3 is TGTGCCACCCAAAAACCAGGGGGAGGTGACTATGGCTACACCTTC.

A few counts support this clone. The genes are TRBV9 and TRBJ2-2; 8 bases line up with TRBD2. This CDR3 has 16 amino acids. The germline gives CDR1 SGDLS, CDR2 YYNGEE. The V gene end was trimmed by 0 bases and the J gene end by 7 bases; junction bases not matched to a gene: 8. The CDR3 nucleotides are TGTGCCAGCAGCGTAGCCCCCACGGCGGGGGGCGGGGAGCTGTTTTTT. As protein: CASSVAPTAGGGELFF.

V usage is TRBV19 and J usage is TRBJ2-1, with 8 positions matching TRBD2. Looked up from germline, CDR1 is LNHDA and CDR2 is SQIVND (reference sequence). The V and J ends lost 10 bases and 0 bases, in that order; junction bases with no gene match: 5. The CDR3 spans 14 residues. CDR3 residues: CATIRGGSYNEQFF. CDR3 DNA sequence: TGTGCCACCATACGGGGGGGCTCCTACAATGAGCAGTTCTTC.

The genes are TRBV7-2 and TRBJ1-5; no clear D. Germline V gene data show CDR1 as SGHTA and CDR2 as FQGNSA. Trimming cost V 3 bases and J 1 base, with 7 bases left between them. The CDR3 is 14 residues long. CDR3 amino acids: CASSLHNSNQPQHF. The CDR3 DNA reads TGTGCCAGCAGCTTGCACAACAGCAATCAGCCCCAGCATTTT.

V usage is TRBV2 and J usage is TRBJ2-5; no reliable D call. This CDR3 comprises 11 residues. Germline V gene sequence: CDR1 SNHLY, CDR2 FYNNEI. The V end lost 3 bases, the J end lost 6 bases, and 5 bases lay between the germline ends. Written as DNA, the CDR3 is TGTGCCAGCAGTGACGTAAAGACCCAGTACTTC. Translated: CASSDVKTQYF.

The V call is TRBV18, the J call TRBJ1-4; D is perhaps TRBD1 (6 bases). The V gene lost 4 bases and the J gene lost 6 bases, with 6 bases spanning the gap. The CDR3 has 12 residues. Germline assignment: CDR1 KGHSH and CDR2 LQKENI. In DNA form, the CDR3 reads TGTGCCAGCTCACGGACAGATGAAAAACTGTTTTTT. As protein: CASSRTDEKLFF.

This sequence joins TRBV5-1 and TRBJ2-2; 9 bases agree with TRBD2. After removal of 4 bases from V and 7 bases from J, the junction contained 11 bases not matched to a gene. The CDR3 has 16 amino acids. CDR1 SGHRS and CDR2 YFSETQ come from the germline V gene. The CDR3 DNA follows: TGCGCCAGCAGCCCTGGACTAGCGCCGACCCGCGGGGAGCTGTTTTTT. It encodes CASSPGLAPTRGELFF.

The table lists this clone with a count of one. This chain links TRBV19 with TRBJ1-1; 7 nucleotides match TRBD1. The germline V gene has CDR1 LNHDA and CDR2 SQIVND (reference sequence). V shed 9 bases, J shed 8 bases, and the junction held 6 bases outside the gene matches. This CDR3 spans 11 amino acids. CDR3 sequence: CASAADREAFF. The CDR3 DNA reads as TGTGCCAGCGCCGCGGACAGGGAAGCTTTCTTT.

The V gene is TRBV11-2, the J gene TRBJ2-1; tentative D call: TRBD1 (5 bases). Germline CDR1 SGHAT, CDR2 FQNNGV. Trimming cost V 0 bases and J 10 bases, with 10 bases left between them. This CDR3 contains 13 residues. The CDR3 DNA is TGTGCCAGCAGCTTAGATGGCAGGGCAGAGCAGTTCTTC. The encoded protein is CASSLDGRAEQFF.

This clone was recorded once. V and J are TRBV5-1 and TRBJ1-2, with TRBD1 as a possible D gene (6 bases). CDR1 SGHRS and CDR2 YFSETQ come from the germline V gene. Trimming left V 4 bases short and J 2 bases short, with 12 bases between. The CDR3 has 14 residues. CDR3 sequence: CASSVGQTNYGYTF. The CDR3 coding sequence is TGCGCCAGCAGCGTAGGACAGACCAACTATGGCTACACCTTC.

About this clone: Other DNA sequences in the sample encode the same CDR3. The chain links TRBV28 to TRBJ2-1, with 8 bases fitting TRBD2. Germline V gene lookup returns CDR1 MDHEN and CDR2 SYDVKM. V trimming: 11 bases; J trimming: 4 bases; junction bases outside the gene matches: 4. The CDR3 is 12 amino acids. The CDR3 nucleotides read TGTGCCGCGGGGGGTACGTACAATGAGCAGTTCTTC. Its protein product is CAAGGTYNEQFF.

V usage is TRBV4-2 and J usage is TRBJ1-2; 7 nucleotides agree with TRBD1. The V and J ends lost 4 bases and 8 bases, in that order; junction bases with no gene match: 7. The length of the CDR3 is 13 residues. Per the germline V gene, CDR1 is LGHNA and CDR2 is YNFKEQ. The CDR3 reads CASSRPTGDGYTF. The CDR3 coding sequence is TGTGCCAGCAGCCGACCCACAGGGGACGGCTACACCTTC.

This sequence joins TRBV2 and TRBJ1-1; 7 nucleotides match TRBD1. Germline CDR1 reads SNHLY; CDR2 reads FYNNEI. V dropped 7 bases and J dropped 4; count of bases not matched to a gene: 9. The CDR3 is made up of 14 amino acids. CDR3 amino acids: CASTYRGLGTEAFF. DNA of the CDR3: TGTGCCAGCACTTATAGGGGGCTAGGCACTGAAGCTTTCTTT.

This chain joins TRBV5-1 and TRBJ2-5, with 7 bases lining up with TRBD1. The junction had 8 bases not matched to a gene; V was cut back by 4 bases and J by 5 bases. CDR1 and CDR2 from the germline V gene are SGHRS and YFSETQ. The CDR3 is 14 residues long. CDR3 sequence reads: CASSPATGWETQYF. The CDR3 DNA reads as TGCGCCAGCAGCCCTGCGACAGGGTGGGAGACCCAGTACTTC.

The rearrangement links TRBV14 to TRBJ2-1; tentatively, D is TRBD2 (5 bases). The CDR3 is 16 amino acids. CDR1 and CDR2 from the germline V gene are SGHDN and FVKESK. The V and J ends lost 1 base and 1 base respectively, with 11 bases between them. In nucleotides, the CDR3 is TGTGCCAGCAGCCAAGTACCCAGCGGATCCTACAATGAGCAGTTCTTC. This sequence encodes CASSQVPSGSYNEQFF.

The V gene is TRBV5-6, the J gene TRBJ1-2; 7 bases fit TRBD1. Per germline, CDR1 SGHDT and CDR2 YYEEEE. The CDR3 extends over 18 amino acids. Trimming removed 4 bases from V and 5 bases from J; junction bases left unmatched: 20. The CDR3 spells CASSLLGAGTGVAYGYTF. The DNA of the CDR3 is TGTGCCAGCAGCCTCCTGGGCGCGGGAACAGGGGTCGCGTATGGCTACACCTTC. Combining the CDR3 with reference TRBV5-6 and TRBJ1-2 gives the whole variable domain DAGVTQSPTHLIKTRGQQVTLRCSPKSGHDTVSWYQQALGQGPQFIFQYYEEEERQRGNFPDRFSGHQFPNYSSELNVNALLLGDSALYLCASSLLGAGTGVAYGYTFGSGTRLTVV.

This chain connects TRBV5-4 to TRBJ1-5; 7 positions match TRBD1. Germline V gene data show CDR1 as SGHNT and CDR2 as YYREEE (reference sequence). With V trimmed by 3 bases and J by 7 bases, 10 bases remained unmatched. The CDR3 is made up of 15 amino acids. CDR3 nucleotide sequence: TGTGCCAGCAGCTCCGAGGAAGGGGGCGGCCAGCCCCAGCATTTT. Translation gives CASSSEEGGGQPQHF.

The gene calls are TRBV7-2 and TRBJ2-2, with D uncertain. The V gene lost 5 bases and the J gene lost 7 bases, with 17 bases spanning the gap. The CDR3 covers 15 residues. Per the germline V gene, CDR1 is SGHTA and CDR2 is FQGNSA. The CDR3 nucleotides are TGTGCCAGCAGCCCATCCTTACTACCGGTCGGGGAGCTGTTTTTT. Its translation is CASSPSLLPVGELFF.

This rearrangement joins TRBV11-2 to TRBJ2-1, with 7 positions matching TRBD2. From germline, CDR1 is SGHAT and CDR2 FQNNGV. This CDR3 is 17 amino acids long. V lost 8 bases, J lost 2 bases, and 15 bases stayed unmatched. In DNA form, the CDR3 reads TGTGCCAGCCGACCAATCCGAAAGCGGGGTACCTACAATGAGCAGTTCTTC. It translates to CASRPIRKRGTYNEQFF.

The chain employs TRBV6-4 and TRBJ1-2; 10 bases align to TRBD1. V was clipped by 4 bases and J by 2 bases; unmatched bases: 4. Germline V lookup: CDR1 MRHNA, CDR2 SNTAGT. This CDR3 comprises 15 residues. The CDR3 protein is CASSAGTGANYGYTF. DNA of the CDR3: TGTGCCAGCAGTGCCGGGACAGGGGCAAACTATGGCTACACCTTC.